Detailed here is one T cell receptor (beta chain). Its antigen remains unidentified. The sample is drawn from a study of early T cells in non-severe SARS-CoV-2 infection. The wider study: Sequenced bulk RNA came from whole blood that was unsorted, and chains were unpaired. Study results and caveats: Private and CD4 specificities were missed by VDJdb matching, which favored anti-spike CD8 responses.

The protocol attached unique molecular identifiers to individual cDNA molecules. TCRdb re-called the 5' RACE reads with MiXCR, one entry per CDR3 protein. The table shows tens of thousands of distinct CDR3 sequences, with around 6% occurring only once. This TCR was recovered from an adult who was a healthcare worker with PCR-confirmed SARS-CoV-2 infection or an uninfected control (not recorded which). Sequenced material: whole blood.

CDR3 loop: CASSLMLQGNQPQHF. The CDR3 DNA sequence: TGTGCCAGCAGTTTGATGTTACAGGGAAATCAGCCCCAGCATTTT. The rearrangement joins TRBV12-3 or TRBV12-4 to TRBJ1-5, with TRBD1 as a possible D gene (6 bases). The V gene lost 3 bases and the J gene lost 4 bases, with 13 bases spanning the gap. The CDR3 has 15 amino acids.